This T cell receptor (beta chain) appears in the sequencing data of a study of blood T cell repertoires in COVID-19. The V and J ends lost 5 bases and 3 bases respectively, with 16 bases between them. Germline CDR1 reads SGHVS; CDR2 reads FQNEAQ. CDR3 length: 15 amino acids. Sequencing used immunoSEQ multiplex PCR; TCRdb keeps in-frame clones, though not all of them. This table holds 150,000 to 200,000 clones, more than 80% found once. This sequence originates from a human donor in a cohort sampled during active COVID-19. The chain employs TRBV7-8 and TRBJ1-2; perhaps TRBD1 as D (6 bases). Sequencing was done on a sample of peripheral blood. The CDR3: CASSQDRTRDYGYTF. The CDR3 DNA is TGTGCCAGCAGCCAAGACAGGACAAGGGACTATGGCTACACCTTC.